This TCR beta chain was found in a study of cytomegalovirus exposure and HLA in healthy donors. Study-level findings and limits: Common viral pathogens (according to a later analysis) appeared linked to several of the most significant clusters. Based on reports, TCR beta sequences accurately predicted HLA-A and HLA-B alleles for most subjects.

Per germline, CDR1 SEHNR and CDR2 FQNEAQ (reference sequence). CDR3 length: 17 amino acids. After removal of 4 bases from V and 5 bases from J, the junction contained 5 bases not matched to a gene. As for this clone: Antigen specificity is unknown.

The PCR contained 60 Vbeta and 13 Jbeta primers. Repertoires were generated with immunoSEQ multiplex PCR, while TCRdb's copy carries only in-frame clones and drops some. The sample lists 270,000 or so clones, 80% to 90% occurring once. Sequencing was carried out using PBMCs. V gene TRBV7-9 combines with J gene TRBJ2-2; 15 nucleotides match TRBD2. The receptor was isolated from a man between 35 and 55 years old in good health and CMV-seropositive. The CDR3: CASSYTGLAGGTGELFF. As DNA, the CDR3 is TGTGCCAGCAGCTATACGGGACTAGCGGGAGGAACCGGGGAGCTGTTTTTT.